The 24 T cell receptor beta chains listed next were all sequenced from one sample in a study of blood T cell repertoires in COVID-19. Sequenced by immunoSEQ multiplex PCR; TCRdb stores in-frame clones only, minus some. The data show about 130,000 clones, around nine tenths seen once. Sequencing was carried out using peripheral blood. The receptor set was obtained from a man aged 55 to 69 with COVID-19, enrolled during active disease.

The CDR3 reads CASSLTRGRNEQYF. The CDR3 nucleotides are TGTGCCAGCAGCTTAACGCGGGGGAGAAACGAGCAGTACTTC. The chain carries TRBV7-3 and TRBJ2-7, with 7 nucleotides matching TRBD2. Per germline, CDR1 SGHTA and CDR2 FQGTGA. The length of the CDR3 is 14 residues. Trimming took 0 bases from V and 5 from J; bases not matched to a gene: 4.

V usage is TRBV5-1 and J usage is TRBJ1-4; no definite D call. The CDR3 loop spans 15 amino acids. Looked up from germline, CDR1 is SGHRS and CDR2 is YFSETQ. The ends were cut back, 0 bases at V and 5 bases at J, with 11 bases in the middle. CDR3 amino acids: CASSLARGGNEKLFF. For the CDR3, the DNA is TGCGCCAGCAGCTTGGCACGGGGTGGGAATGAAAAACTGTTTTTT.

Comments on this clone: One end of the junction fails to match germline, which may point to a read error. This rearrangement joins TRBV6-1 to TRBJ2-3; no definite D call. CDR1 is MNHNS, CDR2 SASEGT, per germline. There are 14 residues in the CDR3. CDR3 sequence reads: CASREAGAEDTQYF. CDR3 nucleotides: TGTGCCAGCAGGGAAGCAGGAGCCGAAGATACGCAGTATTTT.

V and J are TRBV29-1 and TRBJ1-2, with 8 bases lining up with TRBD1. Germline V gene sequence: CDR1 SQVTM, CDR2 ANQGSEA. Losses at the gene ends were 7 bases for V and 4 bases for J; bases not matched to a gene: 8. The CDR3 sequence is 13 residues long. The CDR3 sequence is CSGDRLFGYGYTF. The CDR3 region has the DNA TGCAGCGGGGACAGGCTCTTTGGCTATGGCTACACCTTC.

The chain uses TRBV5-1 and TRBJ1-2, with TRBD1 matching over 7 bases. V was clipped by 5 bases and J by 4 bases; unmatched bases: 11. The CDR3 covers 15 residues. Germline CDR1 is SGHRS and CDR2 is YFSETQ. CDR3 in amino acids: CASREGQAYSYGYTF. The CDR3 DNA follows: TGCGCCAGCAGGGAAGGACAGGCCTATTCCTATGGCTACACCTTC.

The CDR3 here is CATSDTRGVGYGYTF. CDR3 DNA: TGTGCCACCAGTGATACCAGGGGTGTGGGCTATGGCTACACCTTC. V gene TRBV24-1 combines with J gene TRBJ1-2; a possible D gene is TRBD1 (6 bases). V was clipped by 3 bases and J by 4 bases, with 14 bases between them. The V gene's germline CDR1 is KGHDR and CDR2 SFDVKD. The CDR3 runs to 15 residues.

The genes are TRBV30 and TRBJ1-2; no clear D. The germline V gene encodes CDR1 GTSNPN and CDR2 SVGIG (reference sequence). The CDR3 extends over 13 amino acids. CDR3 residues: CAAAPGVGYGYTF. In DNA form, the CDR3 reads TGTGCAGCGGCCCCCGGGGTCGGCTATGGCTACACCTTC.

This rearrangement joins TRBV5-5 to TRBJ1-1, with 8 bases fitting TRBD1. This CDR3 has 15 residues. Germline loops: CDR1 SGHKS, CDR2 YYEKEE (reference sequence). V lost 0 bases to trimming and J lost 4 bases; unmatched junction nucleotides: 5. The chain's CDR3 is CASSLVGGQGTEAFF. Here the CDR3 DNA reads TGTGCCAGCAGCTTGGTTGGAGGACAGGGCACTGAAGCTTTCTTT. Together with reference TRBV5-5 and TRBJ1-1, the CDR3 gives the full variable domain: DAGVTQSPTHLIKTRGQQVTLRCSPISGHKSVSWYQQVLGQGPQFIFQYYEKEERGRGNFPDRFSARQFPNYSSELNVNALLLGDSALYLCASSLVGGQGTEAFFGQGTRLTVV.

The chain carries TRBV7-9 and TRBJ1-4; 8 nucleotides align to TRBD1. Looked up from germline, CDR1 is SEHNR and CDR2 is FQNEAQ (reference sequence). The V and J ends lost 3 bases and 9 bases, in that order; junction bases with no gene match: 6. This CDR3 spans 14 amino acids. The CDR3 sequence is CASSLSAGGQKLFF. The CDR3 region has the DNA TGTGCCAGCAGCTTGTCGGCAGGGGGCCAAAAACTGTTTTTT.

The V and J genes are TRBV2 and TRBJ1-5; 8 nucleotides align to TRBD1. Germline V lookup: CDR1 SNHLY, CDR2 FYNNEI. Trimming removed 4 bases from V and 1 base from J; junction bases left unmatched: 9. The CDR3 is made up of 17 amino acids. As DNA, the CDR3 is TGTGCCAGCAGTGTGAGACAGGGGCGCCTGAGCAATCAGCCCCAGCATTTT. Translation gives CASSVRQGRLSNQPQHF.

The count of this clone is one. At the DNA level, this CDR3 is encoded by other sequences in the same sample as well. The DNA of the CDR3 is TGTGCCAGCAGTTACTCTCGGAACACTGAAGCTTTCTTT. This translates into CASSYSRNTEAFF. The chain has TRBV6-5 and TRBJ1-1; D is uncertain. V was cut by 0 bases and J by 1 base, with 3 bases left in between. Germline CDR1 is MNHEY and CDR2 is SVGAGI. The CDR3 is made up of 13 amino acids.

The rearrangement links TRBV11-2 to TRBJ2-7; TRBD1 matches 11 bases. Losses at the gene ends were 4 bases for V and 2 bases for J; bases not matched to a gene: 7. The CDR3 contains 16 residues. CDR1 and CDR2 from the germline V gene are SGHAT and FQNNGV. The CDR3 DNA reads TGTGCCAGCAGCTCTCACTTGGACAGGGGGCCCTACGAGCAGTACTTC. Translation gives CASSSHLDRGPYEQYF. Looking up the rest from reference TRBV11-2 and TRBJ2-7 gives the full variable domain: EAGVAQSPRYKIIEKRQSVAFWCNPISGHATLYWYQQILGQGPKLLIQFQNNGVVDDSQLPKDRFSAERLKGVDSTLKIQPAKLEDSAVYLCASSSHLDRGPYEQYFGPGTRLTVT.

The J gene is TRBJ1-6, the V gene TRBV11-1; the D gene is possibly TRBD1 (6 bases). From germline, CDR1 is SGHAT and CDR2 FQDESV (reference sequence). This CDR3 region has 13 residues. V was cut by 8 bases and J by 6 bases, with 11 bases left in between. CDR3 bases: TGTGCCAGCGAACAGGGTTCTAATTCACCCCTCCACTTT. This encodes CASEQGSNSPLHF.

The chain recombines TRBV25-1 with TRBJ1-1, with TRBD1 matching 7 bases. Germline loops: CDR1 MGHDK, CDR2 SYGVNS. This CDR3 has 14 residues. V trimming: 6 bases; J trimming: 6 bases; junction bases outside the gene matches: 10. CDR3 sequence: CASREDRSDAEAFF. For the CDR3, the DNA is TGTGCCAGCAGAGAGGACAGGTCGGACGCTGAAGCTTTCTTT.

The chain uses TRBV6-5 and TRBJ2-3; 7 nucleotides match TRBD1. The germline CDR1 and CDR2 sequences are MNHEY and SVGAGI. The CDR3 runs 14 residues. Germline trimming cut 5 bases from V and 1 base from J; bases unmatched to any gene: 3. The CDR3, as DNA: TGTGCCAGCAGTCTTGGACAGGGCACAGATACGCAGTATTTT. Protein product: CASSLGQGTDTQYF.

V usage is TRBV4-2 and J usage is TRBJ2-6; D possibly corresponds to TRBD1 (7 bases). Trimming pared 2 bases from V and 4 bases from J, leaving 18 bases between. Germline CDR1 is LGHNA and CDR2 is YNFKEQ. This CDR3 spans 18 amino acids. In DNA form, the CDR3 reads TGTGCCAGCAGCCAACCGGGACAGCGGGCATCGGGGGCCAACGTCCTGACTTTC. It is translated as CASSQPGQRASGANVLTF.

V is TRBV5-4 and J is TRBJ1-1; tentatively, D is TRBD1 (5 bases). This CDR3 is 12 amino acids long. V dropped 0 bases and J dropped 9 bases, with 9 bases sitting between them. Germline V gives CDR1 SGHNT, CDR2 YYREEE (reference sequence). In DNA, the CDR3 is TGTGCCAGCAGCTTGGGACAGCTACAAGCTTTCTTT. As protein: CASSLGQLQAFF.

The sample holds one count of this clone. This chain uses TRBV12-5 with TRBJ2-3; D is uncertain. Germline V CDR1 and CDR2: LGHNT, FRNRAP. V was clipped by 5 bases and J by 1 base, with 13 bases between them. The CDR3 extends over 15 amino acids. The CDR3 reads CASGPASSGTDTQYF. The DNA of the CDR3 is TGTGCTAGTGGTCCCGCGTCGAGCGGCACAGATACGCAGTATTTT.

V is TRBV6-6 and J is TRBJ1-4; TRBD1 matches 9 bases. The trim removed 5 bases at V and 6 bases at J, leaving 10 bases unmatched. The CDR3 runs 16 residues. Germline V gene sequence: CDR1 MNHNY, CDR2 SVGAGI (reference sequence). The chain's CDR3 is CASSRTGTGQYEKLFF. For the CDR3, the DNA is TGTGCCAGCAGTAGAACCGGGACAGGGCAGTATGAAAAACTGTTTTTT.

This clone appeared a single time. The rearrangement uses TRBV6-5 and TRBJ1-1; 8 bases are a match to TRBD1. Per germline, CDR1 MNHEY and CDR2 SVGAGI. J gave up 2 bases and V 6 bases, and 5 bases lay outside the gene matches. This CDR3 has 14 residues. The CDR3 region has the DNA TGTGCCAGCAGAGGGACAGGTCCCAACACTGAAGCTTTCTTT. It codes for CASRGTGPNTEAFF.

The rearrangement joins TRBV7-3 to TRBJ2-1; TRBD1 matches at 8 bases. Trimming took 3 bases from V and 2 from J; bases not matched to a gene: 3. The CDR3 extends over 15 amino acids. CDR1 and CDR2 (germline): SGHTA, FQGTGA. CDR3 in DNA: TGTGCCAGCAGCTTCAGGGGGCAACCCTACAATGAGCAGTTCTTC. It codes for CASSFRGQPYNEQFF. The whole variable domain, remainder taken from reference TRBV7-3 and TRBJ2-1, is GAGVSQTPSNKVTEKGKYVELRCDPISGHTALYWYRQSLGQGPEFLIYFQGTGAADDSGLPNDRFFAVRPEGSVSTLKIQRTERGDSAVYLCASSFRGQPYNEQFFGPGTRLTVL.

The chain carries TRBV5-1 and TRBJ1-4; 8 bases line up with TRBD1. With 4 bases clipped from V and 3 bases from J, the junction kept 2 bases outside the gene matches. Looked up from germline, CDR1 is SGHRS and CDR2 is YFSETQ. The CDR3 is 14 amino acids. The CDR3 region is CASSPTGANEKLFF. CDR3 DNA: TGCGCCAGCAGCCCGACAGGGGCTAATGAAAAACTGTTTTTT. Complete variable domain (other parts from reference TRBV5-1 and TRBJ1-4): KAGVTQTPRYLIKTRGQQVTLSCSPISGHRSVSWYQQTPGQGLQFLFEYFSETQRNKGNFPGRFSGRQFSNSRSEMNVSTLELGDSALYLCASSPTGANEKLFFGSGTQLSVL.

This chain uses TRBV11-2 with TRBJ1-1; maybe TRBD1 (6 bases). Germline loops: CDR1 SGHAT, CDR2 FQNNGV. The CDR3 runs to 13 residues. V dropped 4 bases and J dropped 7 bases, with 13 bases sitting between them. For the CDR3, the DNA is TGTGCCAGCAGCTGGGCAGGGGTAAATGAAGCTTTCTTT. This sequence encodes CASSWAGVNEAFF.

The chain recombines TRBV3-1 (or the pseudogene TRBV3-2) with TRBJ2-3, with TRBD2 identical over 9 bases. The germline V gene encodes CDR1 LGHDT and CDR2 YNNKEL (reference sequence). V lost 4 bases, J lost 0 bases, and 8 bases stayed unmatched. The CDR3 has 17 residues. The DNA of the CDR3 is TGTGCCAGCAGCCCCGCCGGCGGGGGGGAGAGCACAGATACGCAGTATTTT. It yields the protein CASSPAGGGESTDTQYF.